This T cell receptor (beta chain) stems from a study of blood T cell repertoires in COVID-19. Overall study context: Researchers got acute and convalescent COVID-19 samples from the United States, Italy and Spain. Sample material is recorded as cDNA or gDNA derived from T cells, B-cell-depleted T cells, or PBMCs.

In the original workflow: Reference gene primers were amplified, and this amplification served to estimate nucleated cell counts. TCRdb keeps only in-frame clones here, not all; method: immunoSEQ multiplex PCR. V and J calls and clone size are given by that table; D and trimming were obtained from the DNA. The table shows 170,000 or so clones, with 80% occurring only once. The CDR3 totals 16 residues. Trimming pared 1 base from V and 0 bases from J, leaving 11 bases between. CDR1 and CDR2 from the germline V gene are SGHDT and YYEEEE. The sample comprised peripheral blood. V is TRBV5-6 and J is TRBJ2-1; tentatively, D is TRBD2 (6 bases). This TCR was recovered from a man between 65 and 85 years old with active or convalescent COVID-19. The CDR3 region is CASSLRGGNSYNEQFF. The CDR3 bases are TGTGCCAGCAGCTTGAGGGGAGGAAACTCCTACAATGAGCAGTTCTTC. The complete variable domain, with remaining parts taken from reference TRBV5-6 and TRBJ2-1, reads DAGVTQSPTHLIKTRGQQVTLRCSPKSGHDTVSWYQQALGQGPQFIFQYYEEEERQRGNFPDRFSGHQFPNYSSELNVNALLLGDSALYLCASSLRGGNSYNEQFFGPGTRLTVL.